The present entry profiles one T cell receptor beta chain with its context. What it binds is not known. One entry per CDR3 protein results from TCRdb running MiXCR on the reads. The sample contains roughly 65,000 distinct CDR3 sequences, around 49% of which appear only once. CDR3 size: 12 residues. From germline, CDR1 is MNHNS and CDR2 SASEGT. With 2 bases removed from V and 8 bases from J, the gap between germline ends came to 9 bases. This sample stems from a study of type 1 regulatory T cells. In the study overall: An in vitro protocol generated T-allo10, a Tr1-enriched, alloantigen-specific CD4 T cell product.

Study-wide points: Compared with non-type 1 regulatory T cells, type 1 regulatory T cells showed a more restricted TCR repertoire.

This TCR came from a human donor in good health. The gene calls are TRBV6-1 and TRBJ1-1; D not resolved. The sequencing sample was made of cultured non-Tr1 T cells, either the whole culture or a sorted T cell fraction (not recorded which). Here the CDR3 reads CASSEYGVEAFF. DNA of the CDR3: TGTGCCAGCAGTGAATACGGGGTCGAAGCTTTCTTT.